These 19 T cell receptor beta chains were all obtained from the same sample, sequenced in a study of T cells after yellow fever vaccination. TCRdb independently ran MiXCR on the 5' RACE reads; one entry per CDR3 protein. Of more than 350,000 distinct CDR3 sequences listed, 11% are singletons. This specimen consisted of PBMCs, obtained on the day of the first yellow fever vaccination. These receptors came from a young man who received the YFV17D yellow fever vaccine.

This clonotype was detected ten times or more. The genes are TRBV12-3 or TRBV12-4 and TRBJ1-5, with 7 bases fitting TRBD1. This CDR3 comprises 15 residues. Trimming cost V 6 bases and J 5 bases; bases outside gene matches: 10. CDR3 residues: CASRNSGQRDQPQHF. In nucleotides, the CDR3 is TGTGCCAGCAGAAATTCGGGACAGAGAGATCAGCCCCAGCATTTT.

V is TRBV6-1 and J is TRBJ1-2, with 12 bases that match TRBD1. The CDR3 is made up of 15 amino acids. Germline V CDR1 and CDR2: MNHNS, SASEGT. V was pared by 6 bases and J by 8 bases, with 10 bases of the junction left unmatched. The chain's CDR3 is CASRGQGAKGWGYTF. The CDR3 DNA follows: TGTGCCAGCAGGGGACAGGGGGCGAAGGGTTGGGGCTACACCTTC.

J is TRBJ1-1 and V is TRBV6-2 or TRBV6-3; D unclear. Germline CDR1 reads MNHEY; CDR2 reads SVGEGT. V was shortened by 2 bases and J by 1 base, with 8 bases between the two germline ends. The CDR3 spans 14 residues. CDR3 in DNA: TGTGCCAGCAGTTACGGGGAGGGGAACACTGAAGCTTTCTTT. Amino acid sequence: CASSYGEGNTEAFF.

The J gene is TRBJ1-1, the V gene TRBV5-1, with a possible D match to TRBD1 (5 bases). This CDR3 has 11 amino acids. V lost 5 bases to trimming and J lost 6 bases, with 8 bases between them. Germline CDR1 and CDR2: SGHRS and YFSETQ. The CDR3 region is CASSMGPEAFF. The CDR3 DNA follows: TGCGCCAGCAGTATGGGGCCTGAAGCTTTCTTT.

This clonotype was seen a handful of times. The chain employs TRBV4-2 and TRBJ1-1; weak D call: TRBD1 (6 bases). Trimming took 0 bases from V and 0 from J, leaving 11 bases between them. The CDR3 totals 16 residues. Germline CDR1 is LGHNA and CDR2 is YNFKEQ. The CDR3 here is CASSQDLRTVNTEAFF. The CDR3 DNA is TGTGCCAGCAGCCAAGATTTAAGGACAGTGAACACTGAAGCTTTCTTT.

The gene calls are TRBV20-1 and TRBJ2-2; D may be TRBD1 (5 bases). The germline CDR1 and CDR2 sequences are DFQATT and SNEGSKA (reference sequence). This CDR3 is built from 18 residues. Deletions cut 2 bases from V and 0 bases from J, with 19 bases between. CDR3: CSARLPQGRRANTGELFF. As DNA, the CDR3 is TGCAGTGCTAGACTCCCCCAGGGCAGAAGAGCGAACACCGGGGAGCTGTTTTTT.

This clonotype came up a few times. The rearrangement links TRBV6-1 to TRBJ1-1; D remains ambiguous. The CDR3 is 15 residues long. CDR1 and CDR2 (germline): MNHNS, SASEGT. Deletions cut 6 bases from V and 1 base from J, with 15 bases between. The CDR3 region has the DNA TGTGCCAGCAGCCGCGACAAACCAAAGAACACTGAAGCTTTCTTT. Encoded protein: CASSRDKPKNTEAFF.

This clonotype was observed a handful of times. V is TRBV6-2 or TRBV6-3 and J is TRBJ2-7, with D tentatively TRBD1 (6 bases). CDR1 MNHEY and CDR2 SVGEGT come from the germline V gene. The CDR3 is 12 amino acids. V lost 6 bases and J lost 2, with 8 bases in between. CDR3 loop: CASSGDTYEQYF. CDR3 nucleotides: TGTGCCAGCAGCGGGGACACCTACGAGCAGTACTTC.

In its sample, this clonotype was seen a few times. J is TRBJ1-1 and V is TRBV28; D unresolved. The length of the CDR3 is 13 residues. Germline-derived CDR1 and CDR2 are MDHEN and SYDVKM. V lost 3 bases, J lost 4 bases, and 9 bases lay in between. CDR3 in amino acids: CASSFPRSTEAFF. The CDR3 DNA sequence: TGTGCCAGCAGTTTCCCGAGAAGCACTGAAGCTTTCTTT.

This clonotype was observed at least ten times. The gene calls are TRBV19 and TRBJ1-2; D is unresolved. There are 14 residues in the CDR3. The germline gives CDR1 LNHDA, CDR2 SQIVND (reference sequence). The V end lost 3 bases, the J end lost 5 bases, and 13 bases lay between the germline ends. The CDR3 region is CASSIDWAEYGYTF. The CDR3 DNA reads TGTGCCAGTAGTATCGATTGGGCAGAATATGGCTACACCTTC.

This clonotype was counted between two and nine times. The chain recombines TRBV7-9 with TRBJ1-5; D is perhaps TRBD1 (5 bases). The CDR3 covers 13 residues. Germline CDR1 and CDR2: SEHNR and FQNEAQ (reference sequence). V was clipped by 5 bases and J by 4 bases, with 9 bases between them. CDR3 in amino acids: CASSRDRNQPQHF. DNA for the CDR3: TGTGCCAGCAGCCGGGACCGAAATCAGCCCCAGCATTTT.

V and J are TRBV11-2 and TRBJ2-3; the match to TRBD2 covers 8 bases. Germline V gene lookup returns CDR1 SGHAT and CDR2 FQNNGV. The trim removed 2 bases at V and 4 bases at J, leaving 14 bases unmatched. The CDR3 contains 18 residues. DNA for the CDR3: TGTGCCAGCAGCTTATATTCCCGGGGGGGGGTGGTTGCAGATACGCAGTATTTT. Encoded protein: CASSLYSRGGVVADTQYF.

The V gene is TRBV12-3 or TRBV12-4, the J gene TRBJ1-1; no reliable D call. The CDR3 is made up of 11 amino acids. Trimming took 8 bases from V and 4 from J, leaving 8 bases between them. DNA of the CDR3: TGTGCCAGCTGGGGAGGCACTGAAGCTTTCTTT. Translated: CASWGGTEAFF.

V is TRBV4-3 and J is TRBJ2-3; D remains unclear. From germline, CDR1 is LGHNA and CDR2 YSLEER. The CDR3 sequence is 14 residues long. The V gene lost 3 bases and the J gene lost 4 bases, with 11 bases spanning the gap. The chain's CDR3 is CASSHLGSADTQYF. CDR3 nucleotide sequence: TGCGCCAGCAGCCACCTCGGATCCGCAGATACGCAGTATTTT.

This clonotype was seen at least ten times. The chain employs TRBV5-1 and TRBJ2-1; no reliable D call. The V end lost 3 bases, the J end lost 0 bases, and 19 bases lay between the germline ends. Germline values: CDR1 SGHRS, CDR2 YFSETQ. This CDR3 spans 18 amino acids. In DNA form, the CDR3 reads TGCGCCAGCAGCTCCCCCGAGGTACAGCGATCCTCCTACAATGAGCAGTTCTTC. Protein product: CASSSPEVQRSSYNEQFF.

CDR3 residues: CASSQYQDWETYNEQFF. The CDR3 nucleotides read TGCGCCAGCAGCCAATATCAGGACTGGGAAACCTACAATGAGCAGTTCTTC. The rearrangement uses TRBV4-1 and TRBJ2-1; D is perhaps TRBD2 (5 bases). This CDR3 contains 17 residues. The V gene lost 2 bases and the J gene lost 2 bases, with 16 bases spanning the gap. From germline, CDR1 is MGHRA and CDR2 YSYEKL.

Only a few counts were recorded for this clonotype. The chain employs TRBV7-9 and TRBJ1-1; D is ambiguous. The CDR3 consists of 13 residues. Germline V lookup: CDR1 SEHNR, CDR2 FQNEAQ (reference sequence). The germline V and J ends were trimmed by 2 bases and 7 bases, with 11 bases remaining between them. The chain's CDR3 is CASSLPGRIEAFF. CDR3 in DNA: TGTGCCAGCAGCTTACCGGGGAGAATTGAAGCTTTCTTT.

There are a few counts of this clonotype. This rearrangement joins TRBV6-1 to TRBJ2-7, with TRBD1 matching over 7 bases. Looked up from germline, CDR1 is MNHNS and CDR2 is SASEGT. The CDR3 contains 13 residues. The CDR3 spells CASGDRVWDEQYV. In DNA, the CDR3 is TGTGCCAGCGGTGACAGGGTTTGGGACGAGCAGTACGTC.

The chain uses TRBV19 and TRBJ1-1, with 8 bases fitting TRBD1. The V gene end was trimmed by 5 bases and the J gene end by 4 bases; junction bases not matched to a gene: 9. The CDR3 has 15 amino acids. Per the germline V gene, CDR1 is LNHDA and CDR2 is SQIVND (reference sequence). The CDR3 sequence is CASSPGDRPPTEAFF. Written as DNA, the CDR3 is TGTGCCAGTAGTCCCGGGGACAGGCCCCCCACTGAAGCTTTCTTT.